This T cell receptor beta chain was documented in a study of blood T cell repertoires in COVID-19. V was clipped by 5 bases and J by 3 bases; unmatched bases: 9. Germline lookup yields CDR1 SGHTA and CDR2 FQGNSA. CDR3 length: 15 residues. Data came from immunoSEQ multiplex PCR; TCRdb stores just in-frame clones and leaves some out. Of 90,000 to 150,000 clones in the sample, around 90% are singletons; the top ten hold almost 0.9%. This chain connects TRBV7-2 to TRBJ2-5; the match to TRBD2 covers 7 bases. Sequencing input: peripheral blood. This clonotype originated in a woman aged 45-59 years with active or convalescent COVID-19. The CDR3 loop reads CASSPNSGGKETQYF. The DNA of the CDR3 is TGTGCCAGCAGCCCGAATTCGGGGGGAAAAGAGACCCAGTACTTC.